The clone carrying this T cell receptor beta chain was found once. The antigen is unknown. The CDR3 is 15 residues long. Germline-derived CDR1 and CDR2 are MDHEN and SYDVKM. V was trimmed by 6 bases and J by 4 bases, leaving 18 bases between them. The data were obtained in a study of cytomegalovirus exposure and HLA in healthy donors. At the level of the study: HLA-typed donors were the source of about 85 million unique TCRs held in an early data release. Whole-study results and caveats: In a later analysis, HLA-associated beta chains showed higher expansion and lower generation probabilities than comparable chains. Upon later analysis, TCR association rates were observed to vary by HLA locus, being highest for DRB1 and lowest for HLA-C.

60 Vbeta and 13 Jbeta primers were used in PCR. Profiled with immunoSEQ multiplex PCR; TCRdb holds only in-frame clones, not every one. The repertoire holds roughly 200,000 clones, with around 80% as singletons. Sequencing was performed on PBMCs. The TCR originated in a man younger than 40 in good health and CMV-seronegative. This chain links TRBV28 with TRBJ1-2, with TRBD1 as a possible D gene (6 bases). The CDR3 DNA sequence: TGTGCCAGCAGGTCCGGGGGGGCGAGTACCTATGGCTACACCTTC. It codes for CASRSGGASTYGYTF.